This TCR beta chain was recovered during a study of cytomegalovirus exposure and HLA in healthy donors. From germline, CDR1 is SEHNR and CDR2 FQNEAQ (reference sequence). The V and J ends lost 5 bases and 5 bases, in that order; junction bases with no gene match: 11. The CDR3 spans 16 residues. Primers: 60 Vbeta forward and 13 Jbeta reverse. Generated by immunoSEQ multiplex PCR, the TCRdb table keeps only in-frame clones and is missing some. There are about 180,000 clones in the sample; almost 85% occur only once, and around 0.97% lies in the top ten. Material for sequencing was PBMCs. The sequence came from a man younger than 45 in good health and CMV-seronegative. This chain connects TRBV7-9 to TRBJ2-5, with 10 bases lining up with TRBD1. This CDR3 reads CASSTGTGDLRETQYF. DNA for the CDR3: TGTGCCAGCAGCACCGGGACAGGGGACCTCCGGGAGACCCAGTACTTC.